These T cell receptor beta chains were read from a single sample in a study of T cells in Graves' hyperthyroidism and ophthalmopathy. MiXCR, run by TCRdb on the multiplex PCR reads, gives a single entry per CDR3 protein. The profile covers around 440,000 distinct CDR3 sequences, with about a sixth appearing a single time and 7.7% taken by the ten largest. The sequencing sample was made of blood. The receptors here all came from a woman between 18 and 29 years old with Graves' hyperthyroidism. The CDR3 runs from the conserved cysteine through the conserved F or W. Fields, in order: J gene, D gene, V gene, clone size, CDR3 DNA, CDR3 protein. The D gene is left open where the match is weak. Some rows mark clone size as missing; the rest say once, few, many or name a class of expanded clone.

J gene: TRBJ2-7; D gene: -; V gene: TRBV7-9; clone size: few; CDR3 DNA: TGTGCCAGCAGCGACCAGCGTGAGGCGACCTACGAGCAGTACTTC; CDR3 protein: CASSDQREATYEQYF
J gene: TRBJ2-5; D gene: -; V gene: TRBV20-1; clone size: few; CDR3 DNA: TGCAGTGCTAGAGAAGGAAGGGGAATTGATTACTTC; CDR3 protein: CSAREGRGIDYF
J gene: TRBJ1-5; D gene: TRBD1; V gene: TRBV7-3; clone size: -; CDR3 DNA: TGTGCCAGCAGCCTACAGACAGGGGGCAATCAGCCCCAGCATTTT; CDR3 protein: CASSLQTGGNQPQHF
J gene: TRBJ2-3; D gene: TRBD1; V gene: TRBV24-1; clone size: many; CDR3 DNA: TGTGCCACCAGTGAGGGGGACAGGGGGCGTGCAGATACGCAGTATTTT; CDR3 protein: CATSEGDRGRADTQYF
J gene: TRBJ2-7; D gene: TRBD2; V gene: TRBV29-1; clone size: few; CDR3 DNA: TGCAGCGTTCTTCCGGCGAGGGGAGGGCCTCCCGACGAGCAGTACTTC; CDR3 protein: CSVLPARGGPPDEQYF
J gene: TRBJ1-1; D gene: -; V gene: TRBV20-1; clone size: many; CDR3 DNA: TGCAGTGCTACTAGAATCCAAGGGGGAATGAACACTGAAGCTTTCTTT; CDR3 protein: CSATRIQGGMNTEAFF
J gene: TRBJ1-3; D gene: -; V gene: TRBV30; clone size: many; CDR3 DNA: TGTGCCTGGAGCCGGACGGGATCGTTTGGAAACACCATATATTTT; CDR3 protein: CAWSRTGSFGNTIYF
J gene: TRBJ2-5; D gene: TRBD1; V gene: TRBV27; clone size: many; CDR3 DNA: TGTGCCAGCGGCTATCAGGGGGCGGCGGAGACCCAGTACTTC; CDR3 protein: CASGYQGAAETQYF
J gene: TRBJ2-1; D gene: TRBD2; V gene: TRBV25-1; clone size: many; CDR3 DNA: TGTGCCAGCAGTGAATGGGTAGCGGGGGGGTCGGATGAGCAGTTCTTC; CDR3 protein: CASSEWVAGGSDEQFF
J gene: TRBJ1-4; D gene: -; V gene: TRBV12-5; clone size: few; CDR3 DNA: TGTGCTAGTGCCTCCGGGGGACCAACTAATGAAAAACTGTTTTTT; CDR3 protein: CASASGGPTNEKLFF
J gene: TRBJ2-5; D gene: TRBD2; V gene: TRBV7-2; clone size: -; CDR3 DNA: TGTGCCAGCAGCTTCGACCTGCTAGCGGGAGTGGAGGAGACCCAGTACTTC; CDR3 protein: CASSFDLLAGVEETQYF
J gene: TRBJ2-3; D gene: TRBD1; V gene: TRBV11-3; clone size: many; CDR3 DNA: TGTGCCAGCAGCTCGGGACAGGGGGCGGGCACAGATACGCAGTATTTT; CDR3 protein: CASSSGQGAGTDTQYF
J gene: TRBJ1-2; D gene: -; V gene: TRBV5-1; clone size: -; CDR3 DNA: TGCGCCAGCAGCCCATATCAGGGGATCCCGCGCTACACCTTC; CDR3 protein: CASSPYQGIPRYTF
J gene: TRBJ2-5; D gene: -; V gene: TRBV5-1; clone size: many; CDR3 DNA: TGCGCCAGCAGTTACCCTGAACAAGAGACCCAGTACTTC; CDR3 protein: CASSYPEQETQYF
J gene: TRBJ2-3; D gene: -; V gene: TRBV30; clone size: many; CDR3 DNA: TGTGCCTGGAGTTCGTGGGAGCGAGCGGTGAGCACAGATACGCAGTATTTT; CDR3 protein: CAWSSWERAVSTDTQYF
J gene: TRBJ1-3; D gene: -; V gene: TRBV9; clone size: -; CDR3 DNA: TGTGCCAGCAGCCCGCGAGAACAAGGCTCTGGAAACACCATATATTTT; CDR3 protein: CASSPREQGSGNTIYF
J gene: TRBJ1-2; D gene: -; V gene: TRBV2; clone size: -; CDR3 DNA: TGTGCCAGCACCATAAGCCAGACCATCTATGGCTACACCTTC; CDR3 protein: CASTISQTIYGYTF
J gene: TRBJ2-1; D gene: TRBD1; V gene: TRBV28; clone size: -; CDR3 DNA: TGTGCCAGCAGGCTGGGCCGGGACAGAACATACAATGAGCAGTTCTTC; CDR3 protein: CASRLGRDRTYNEQFF
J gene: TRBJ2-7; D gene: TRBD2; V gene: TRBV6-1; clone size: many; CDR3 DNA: TGTGCCAGCGCTGTGGCGGGAGACTCCTACGAGCAGTACTTC; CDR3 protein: CASAVAGDSYEQYF
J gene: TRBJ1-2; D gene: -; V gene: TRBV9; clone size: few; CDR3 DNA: TGTGCCAGCAGCGACGAGGGGTGGGGTGGCTACACCTTC; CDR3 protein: CASSDEGWGGYTF
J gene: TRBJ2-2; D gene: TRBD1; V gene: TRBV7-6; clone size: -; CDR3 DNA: TGTGCCAGCAGCTCCACCGGGACAGGCCCCAGGGAGCTGTTTTTT; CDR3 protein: CASSSTGTGPRELFF
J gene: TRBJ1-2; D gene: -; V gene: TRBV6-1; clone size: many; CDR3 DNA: TGTGCCAGCGTTTCAGGGCCTGGGCAAAGCTATGGCTACACCTTC; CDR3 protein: CASVSGPGQSYGYTF
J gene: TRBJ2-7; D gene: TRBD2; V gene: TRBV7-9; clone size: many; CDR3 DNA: TGTGCCAGCAGCTTAGGGTTAGCGGGGATCTCCTACGAGCAGTACTTC; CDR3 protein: CASSLGLAGISYEQYF
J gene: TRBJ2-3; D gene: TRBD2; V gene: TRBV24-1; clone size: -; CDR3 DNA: TGTGCCACCAGTGATGTAGCGGGAGGCCAACCAGATACGCAGTATTTT; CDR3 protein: CATSDVAGGQPDTQYF
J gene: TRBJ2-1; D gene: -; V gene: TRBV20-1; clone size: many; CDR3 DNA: TGCAGTGCCCGTCTAGGACATGAGCAGTTCTTC; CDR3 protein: CSARLGHEQFF